The next 32 T cell receptor beta chains were all read from a single sample in a study of T cell responses to AZD1222 COVID-19 vaccine. Some clones are missing from TCRdb's copy, which holds only in-frame ones; the method was immunoSEQ multiplex PCR. This sample has 90,000 to 100,000 clones, with roughly 90% found just once. Specimen: peripheral blood, collected 28 days after the second AZD1222 dose. The receptors were sampled from an adult who received the AZD1222 COVID-19 vaccine.

This chain joins TRBV5-8 and TRBJ1-4, with 7 nucleotides matching TRBD1. This CDR3 comprises 15 residues. CDR1 and CDR2 from the germline V gene are SGHTS and YDEGEE. V lost 2 bases, J lost 9 bases, and 10 bases stayed unmatched. CDR3: CASSFVAVGGKKLFF. The CDR3 DNA follows: TGTGCCAGCAGCTTCGTTGCAGTAGGGGGCAAAAAACTGTTTTTT.

This clone was counted a single time. The chain combines TRBV5-1 with TRBJ2-2; maybe TRBD1 (6 bases). Germline loops: CDR1 SGHRS, CDR2 YFSETQ. This CDR3 has 13 amino acids. V dropped 4 bases and J dropped 7 bases, with 11 bases sitting between them. The CDR3 sequence is CASSVSGDGELFF. The CDR3 DNA follows: TGCGCCAGCAGCGTTTCAGGGGACGGGGAGCTGTTTTTT.

In its sample, this clone was seen a few times. The chain recombines TRBV10-3 with TRBJ2-1, with no clear D. CDR1 and CDR2 (germline): ENHRY, SYGVKD. The CDR3 spans 12 residues. V was clipped by 5 bases and J by 7 bases, with 9 bases between them. CDR3: CAISSVPNEQFF. The CDR3 nucleotides read TGTGCCATCAGTTCAGTCCCGAATGAGCAGTTCTTC.

J is TRBJ1-1 and V is TRBV11-2; 7 bases map to TRBD1. The V gene's germline CDR1 is SGHAT and CDR2 FQNNGV. The V and J ends lost 5 bases and 1 base, in that order; junction bases with no gene match: 7. This CDR3 contains 15 residues. In DNA form, the CDR3 reads TGTGCCAGCAGCCATCCGGGACAGCCGAACACTGAAGCTTTCTTT. This sequence encodes CASSHPGQPNTEAFF.

This chain connects TRBV4-1 to TRBJ1-1; D remains ambiguous. CDR3 length: 14 residues. Germline lookup yields CDR1 MGHRA and CDR2 YSYEKL. Trimming took 0 bases from V and 0 from J, leaving 5 bases between them. CDR3 DNA sequence: TGCGCCAGCAGCCAAGACAATCTGAACACTGAAGCTTTCTTT. The encoded protein is CASSQDNLNTEAFF.

This clone was counted a single time. The rearrangement uses TRBV11-2 and TRBJ1-6; the D gene is possibly TRBD1 (5 bases). V was trimmed by 5 bases and J by 5 bases, leaving 10 bases between them. CDR3 length: 14 amino acids. CDR1 and CDR2 from the germline V gene are SGHAT and FQNNGV. This chain's CDR3 is CASSAQGDNSPLHF. Here the CDR3 DNA reads TGTGCCAGCAGCGCGCAGGGCGATAATTCACCCCTCCACTTT.

This clone showed up just once. This chain joins TRBV15 and TRBJ2-1, with a tentative D call TRBD2 (5 bases). The germline V gene encodes CDR1 LNHNV and CDR2 YYDKDF (reference sequence). V lost 3 bases and J lost 9, with 12 bases in between. This CDR3 comprises 13 residues. The CDR3: CATSRNLGGEQFF. The CDR3 region has the DNA TGTGCCACCAGCAGGAATCTAGGAGGTGAGCAGTTCTTC.

The chain employs TRBV2 and TRBJ1-5, with a tentative D call TRBD1 (5 bases). The germline V and J ends were trimmed by 0 bases and 2 bases, with 8 bases remaining between them. This CDR3 contains 15 residues. Germline assignment: CDR1 SNHLY and CDR2 FYNNEI. CDR3 coding DNA: TGTGCCAGCAGTGAAGCTCCGGGGCGCAATCAGCCCCAGCATTTT. Its protein is CASSEAPGRNQPQHF.

The CDR3 DNA reads as TGCGCCAGCAGCCGAAAATCAGGGAACACTGAAGCTTTCTTT. Its translation: CASSRKSGNTEAFF. This chain connects TRBV5-1 to TRBJ1-1; D is uncertain. The ends were cut back, 4 bases at V and 1 base at J, with 11 bases in the middle. CDR3 length: 14 amino acids. The germline CDR1 and CDR2 sequences are SGHRS and YFSETQ.

This clone has just a few counts. The chain is built from TRBV6-6 and TRBJ2-7, with TRBD1 matching 7 bases. In germline, CDR1 is MNHNY, CDR2 SVGAGI (reference sequence). J gave up 4 bases and V 10 bases, and 7 bases lay outside the gene matches. This CDR3 is built from 12 residues. CDR3 nucleotide sequence: TGTGCCACCTCAGGGGGACGGTACGAGCAGTACTTC. Encoded protein: CATSGGRYEQYF.

The J gene is TRBJ2-1, the V gene TRBV18, with 15 bases lining up with TRBD2. There are 16 residues in the CDR3. Germline values: CDR1 KGHSH, CDR2 LQKENI. V shed 5 bases and J 8 bases; nucleotides not matched to a gene: 7. The CDR3 coding sequence is TGTGCCAGCTCAGCCGGACTAGCGGGAGGGCCTCATGAGCAGTTCTTC. Translated, it gives CASSAGLAGGPHEQFF.

The chain joins TRBV3-1 (or the pseudogene TRBV3-2) to TRBJ1-1, with D perhaps matching TRBD1 (5 bases). The CDR3 is 18 amino acids. Germline assignment: CDR1 LGHDT and CDR2 YNNKEL (reference sequence). V was shortened by 0 bases and J by 0 bases, with 17 bases between the two germline ends. The CDR3 sequence: CASSQDGAVRSLNTEAFF. The CDR3 nucleotides are TGTGCCAGCAGCCAAGATGGGGCGGTTCGAAGTTTGAACACTGAAGCTTTCTTT.

The chain carries TRBV5-1 and TRBJ1-1; TRBD1 matches 7 bases. Germline CDR1 is SGHRS and CDR2 is YFSETQ. Trimming at V came to 4 bases and at J to 7 bases, leaving 10 bases not matched to a gene. The CDR3 has 14 amino acids. CDR3 sequence reads: CASSPSTGLLEAFF. The CDR3 DNA reads TGCGCCAGCAGCCCGTCGACAGGGCTGCTTGAAGCTTTCTTT.

The rearrangement joins TRBV6-5 to TRBJ2-7; the D gene is possibly TRBD1 (6 bases). This CDR3 has 16 amino acids. The V gene's germline CDR1 is MNHEY and CDR2 SVGAGI. With 0 bases removed from V and 7 bases from J, the gap between germline ends came to 19 bases. CDR3 protein: CASSYSPGTPLGEQYF. In nucleotides, the CDR3 is TGTGCCAGCAGTTACTCCCCCGGGACACCCTTGGGAGAGCAGTACTTC.

Comments on this clone: The sample contains more than one DNA sequence encoding this CDR3. The gene calls are TRBV30 and TRBJ1-1, with D possibly matching TRBD1 (6 bases). The CDR3 has 13 amino acids. The ends were cut back, 3 bases at V and 0 bases at J, with 8 bases in the middle. CDR1 and CDR2 from the germline V gene are GTSNPN and SVGIG (reference sequence). CDR3 in amino acids: CAWRGHLNTEAFF. CDR3 sequence (DNA): TGTGCCTGGAGGGGACATTTGAACACTGAAGCTTTCTTT.

The gene calls are TRBV15 and TRBJ2-2; D could derive from TRBD1 or TRBD2 (6 bases each). The CDR3 consists of 15 residues. V lost 3 bases and J lost 4, with 12 bases in between. Germline lookup yields CDR1 LNHNV and CDR2 YYDKDF (reference sequence). CDR3: CATSREGGSTGELFF. In DNA, the CDR3 is TGTGCCACCAGCAGGGAAGGGGGGTCCACCGGGGAGCTGTTTTTT.

V is TRBV30 and J is TRBJ1-4; D remains unclear. Per the germline V gene, CDR1 is GTSNPN and CDR2 is SVGIG (reference sequence). The V end lost 2 bases, the J end lost 5 bases, and 3 bases lay between the germline ends. The CDR3 sequence is 11 residues long. CDR3 nucleotide sequence: TGTGCCTGGAGTCACAATGAAAAACTGTTTTTT. The encoded protein is CAWSHNEKLFF.

The chain links TRBV5-8 to TRBJ1-4; D gene uncertain. CDR1 SGHTS and CDR2 YDEGEE come from the germline V gene. The V end lost 1 base, the J end lost 7 bases, and 11 bases lay between the germline ends. This CDR3 contains 14 residues. CDR3 coding DNA: TGTGCCAGCAGCTTGACCGCCTGGCGTGAAAAACTGTTTTTT. Its translation: CASSLTAWREKLFF.

The rearrangement links TRBV6-6 to TRBJ1-6, with no clear D. Germline V CDR1 and CDR2: MNHNY, SVGAGI (reference sequence). V shed 2 bases and J shed 0 bases, with 8 bases lying between them. The CDR3 sequence is 16 residues long. The CDR3 sequence: CASSYLGSSYNSPLHF. The CDR3 DNA reads TGTGCCAGCAGTTACCTGGGCAGCTCCTATAATTCACCCCTCCACTTT.

The V call is TRBV7-9, the J call TRBJ2-2; 8 bases agree with TRBD2. Germline V gene sequence: CDR1 SEHNR, CDR2 FQNEAQ (reference sequence). CDR3 size: 16 residues. J was trimmed by 5 bases and V by 7 bases; bases with no gene match: 12. DNA of the CDR3: TGTGCCAGCACCCCCCGGGGGGGGAGTGGAACCGGGGAGCTGTTTTTT. It is translated as CASTPRGGSGTGELFF. The complete variable domain, with remaining parts taken from reference TRBV7-9 and TRBJ2-2, reads DTGVSQNPRHKITKRGQNVTFRCDPISEHNRLYWYRQTLGQGPEFLTYFQNEAQLEKSRLLSDRFSAERPKGSFSTLEIQRTEQGDSAMYLCASTPRGGSGTGELFFGEGSRLTVL.

This rearrangement joins TRBV29-1 to TRBJ1-1; TRBD1 aligns across 10 bases. This CDR3 has 13 residues. CDR1 SQVTM and CDR2 ANQGSEA come from the germline V gene. The V gene end was trimmed by 6 bases and the J gene end by 4 bases; junction bases not matched to a gene: 5. CDR3 region: CSVVTGGGTEAFF. Here the CDR3 DNA reads TGCAGCGTAGTGACAGGGGGCGGCACTGAAGCTTTCTTT.

The chain recombines TRBV11-3 with TRBJ1-1; 7 bases match TRBD1. The germline V gene encodes CDR1 SGHNT and CDR2 YENEEA. This CDR3 region has 13 residues. The V gene end was trimmed by 5 bases and the J gene end by 5 bases; junction bases not matched to a gene: 5. Here the CDR3 DNA reads TGTGCCAGCAGCACCCTGACAGGGACTGAAGCTTTCTTT. Amino acid sequence: CASSTLTGTEAFF.

The rearrangement joins TRBV7-8 to TRBJ1-2; 9 bases fit TRBD1. J gave up 5 bases and V 4 bases, and 11 bases lay outside the gene matches. CDR3 length: 16 amino acids. Per the germline V gene, CDR1 is SGHVS and CDR2 is FQNEAQ. The CDR3 bases are TGTGCCAGCAGCTCACTACAGGGGGCCCCGAGTTATGGCTACACCTTC. Protein sequence: CASSSLQGAPSYGYTF.

The chain recombines TRBV10-1 with TRBJ2-2, with unresolved D. Germline CDR1 reads WNHNN; CDR2 reads SYGVQD (reference sequence). V lost 5 bases and J 7 bases, leaving 11 bases between the germline ends. CDR3 length: 13 residues. In nucleotides, the CDR3 is TGCGCCAGCAGTCAATCGGGCAGCGGGGAGCTGTTTTTT. This gives the protein CASSQSGSGELFF.

This chain joins TRBV7-9 and TRBJ1-3; 7 bases are a match to TRBD1. This CDR3 is built from 16 residues. The germline gives CDR1 SEHNR, CDR2 FQNEAQ (reference sequence). The J segment lost 3 bases and the V segment lost 4 bases, leaving 9 bases of the junction unmatched. CDR3 sequence (DNA): TGTGCCAGCAGCTCATCGACAGGGATGAATGGAAACACCATATATTTT. Its translation: CASSSSTGMNGNTIYF.

The V gene is TRBV14, the J gene TRBJ2-7; 9 positions agree with TRBD2. Germline V gene sequence: CDR1 SGHDN, CDR2 FVKESK. CDR3 length: 16 amino acids. V dropped 1 base and J dropped 2; count of bases not matched to a gene: 6. The CDR3 DNA reads as TGTGCCAGCAGCCAAGCGGGTAGCGGGGGCACCTACGAGCAGTACTTC. It codes for CASSQAGSGGTYEQYF. The entire variable domain, with the rest obtained from reference TRBV14 and TRBJ2-7, is as follows: EAGVTQFPSHSVIEKGQTVTLRCDPISGHDNLYWYRRVMGKEIKFLLHFVKESKQDESGMPNNRFLAERTGGTYSTLKVQPAELEDSGVYFCASSQAGSGGTYEQYFGPGTRLTVT.

This chain joins TRBV18 and TRBJ2-6; D is undetermined. The CDR3 has 16 amino acids. V was clipped by 0 bases and J by 0 bases, with 6 bases between them. Looked up from germline, CDR1 is KGHSH and CDR2 is LQKENI. The CDR3 DNA follows: TGTGCCAGCTCACCACCGCCGAACTCTGGGGCCAACGTCCTGACTTTC. This encodes CASSPPPNSGANVLTF.

This sequence joins TRBV5-8 and TRBJ2-2; D is possibly TRBD1 or TRBD2 (6 bases each). The CDR3 consists of 15 residues. Between the trimmed V and J ends, which lost 4 bases and 4 bases, there was a span of 14 bases. Germline loops: CDR1 SGHTS, CDR2 YDEGEE. The CDR3 DNA reads as TGTGCCAGCAGCCGAGGGGGGATCGGCACCGGGGAGCTGTTTTTT. As protein: CASSRGGIGTGELFF.

The chain couples TRBV10-3 to TRBJ2-4; D unclear. CDR1 is ENHRY, CDR2 SYGVKD, per germline. The germline V and J ends were trimmed by 5 bases and 9 bases, with 11 bases remaining between them. The CDR3 is made up of 12 amino acids. This CDR3 reads CAISPDFGIQYF. The CDR3 bases are TGTGCCATCAGTCCCGACTTCGGCATTCAGTACTTC.

The rearrangement joins TRBV27 to TRBJ1-1; D unresolved. The CDR3 is made up of 14 amino acids. The V end was cut by 7 bases, the J end by 3 bases, with 15 bases between. Germline V gives CDR1 MNHEY, CDR2 SMNVEV (reference sequence). The CDR3 loop is CASKFLGMDTEAFF. Written as DNA, the CDR3 is TGTGCCAGCAAGTTCCTGGGGATGGACACTGAAGCTTTCTTT.

This clone was observed once. CDR3 in DNA: TGTGCCAGCAGCCAAGAGCAAGGTAGCGGGAGAATTCCCTACAATGAGCAGTTCTTC. Protein sequence: CASSQEQGSGRIPYNEQFF. The chain carries TRBV14 and TRBJ2-1; 9 nucleotides agree with TRBD2. Germline-derived CDR1 and CDR2 are SGHDN and FVKESK. After removal of 0 bases from V and 2 bases from J, the junction contained 11 bases not matched to a gene. The CDR3 length is 19 residues.

The chain links TRBV6-6 to TRBJ1-5; D gene ambiguous. The germline V and J ends were trimmed by 7 bases and 4 bases, with 20 bases remaining between them. The CDR3 contains 16 residues. Germline CDR1 reads MNHNY; CDR2 reads SVGAGI (reference sequence). The DNA for the CDR3 is TGTGCCAGCACTTCGACGGCCATAGGGAGTAATCAGCCCCAGCATTTT. It is translated as CASTSTAIGSNQPQHF.